Listed here are 20 T cell receptor beta chains from one sample, sequenced in a study of PD-1 blockade in classical Hodgkin lymphoma. TCRdb's copy holds only in-frame clones and misses some; the assay was immunoSEQ multiplex PCR. Among 17,000 or so clones, less than 75% were seen once, and the ten largest hold 6% to 8.5%. Time point denoted: cycle 4 day 1 (C4D1), after 6 weeks of nivolumab. Autologous stem cell transplantation was followed by relapse in every patient, and brentuximab vedotin exposure varied. The sample here was peripheral blood mononuclear cells (PBMCs), taken before the fourth cycle of nivolumab. The receptors were gathered from a human donor with classical Hodgkin lymphoma.

Sample share makes this clone large (0.1 to 1%). This sample also contains other DNA sequences that code for the same CDR3. The chain recombines TRBV28 with TRBJ2-3; 12 bases are a match to TRBD2. The CDR3 contains 15 residues. Unmatched junction bases numbered 6, after V lost 5 bases and J lost 6 bases. Germline V gene lookup returns CDR1 MDHEN and CDR2 SYDVKM. The CDR3 region has the DNA TGTGCCAGCAGTCGTAGGACTAGCGGGACGGATACGCAGTATTTT. Translation: CASSRRTSGTDTQYF.

The V and J genes are TRBV18 and TRBJ2-7; TRBD1 aligns across 10 bases. This CDR3 has 16 residues. Germline-derived CDR1 and CDR2 are KGHSH and LQKENI. V dropped 5 bases and J dropped 1; count of bases not matched to a gene: 8. Here the CDR3 reads CASSTTRQGASYEQYF. The DNA of the CDR3 is TGTGCCAGCTCAACTACCCGACAGGGGGCGTCCTACGAGCAGTACTTC. Complete variable domain (other parts from reference TRBV18 and TRBJ2-7): NAGVMQNPRHLVRRRGQEARLRCSPMKGHSHVYWYRQLPEEGLKFMVYLQKENIIDESGMPKERFSAEFPKEGPSILRIQQVVRGDSAAYFCASSTTRQGASYEQYFGPGTRLTVT.

This clone appeared a few times. The V gene is TRBV6-1, the J gene TRBJ1-3; 8 bases map to TRBD1. Germline CDR1 is MNHNS and CDR2 is SASEGT. The CDR3 runs 14 residues. V shed 2 bases and J 4 bases; nucleotides not matched to a gene: 1. The CDR3 here is CASSENRGGNTIYF. The CDR3 coding sequence is TGTGCCAGCAGTGAAAACAGGGGGGGAAACACCATATATTTT.

V usage is TRBV7-9 and J usage is TRBJ2-5, with 10 bases aligning to TRBD2. The closer fit of TRBJ2-7 to the DNA end suggests the J call may be wrong. Germline V gene sequence: CDR1 SEHNR, CDR2 FQNEAQ (reference sequence). The CDR3 runs to 15 residues. Written as DNA, the CDR3 is TGTGCCAGCAGCCTGGGACTAGCGCTCTCCTACGAGCAGTACTTC. It codes for CASSLGLALSYEQYF.

The rearrangement links TRBV11-2 to TRBJ2-7; D may be TRBD1 or TRBD2 (6 bases each). The V end lost 3 bases, the J end lost 5 bases, and 20 bases lay between the germline ends. The CDR3 totals 16 residues. Germline V CDR1 and CDR2: SGHAT, FQNNGV. CDR3 DNA: TGTGCCAGCAGCTTCGAGGGGGGAAGAATGAGTGACGAGCAGTACTTC. Its protein is CASSFEGGRMSDEQYF.

This clone was seen a few times. V is TRBV27 and J is TRBJ1-3; the match to TRBD1 covers 7 bases. The CDR3 has 16 residues. With V trimmed by 4 bases and J by 3 bases, 9 bases remained unmatched. Germline V gene data show CDR1 as MNHEY and CDR2 as SMNVEV (reference sequence). The CDR3 coding sequence is TGTGCCAGCAGTTCCAGGACAGGAGGGAATGGAAACACCATATATTTT. It yields the protein CASSSRTGGNGNTIYF.

The table lists this clone with a few counts. The rearrangement links TRBV11-2 to TRBJ2-7, with 7 bases that match TRBD2. Germline assignment: CDR1 SGHAT and CDR2 FQNNGV. CDR3 length: 14 residues. Trimming took 6 bases from V and 6 from J; bases not matched to a gene: 11. CDR3 residues: CASSPESGKGEQYF. The CDR3 nucleotides read TGTGCCAGCAGTCCCGAGAGCGGGAAAGGCGAGCAGTACTTC.

The chain joins TRBV9 to TRBJ2-7, with TRBD2 matching 8 bases. Germline loops: CDR1 SGDLS, CDR2 YYNGEE. With V trimmed by 2 bases and J by 2 bases, 6 bases remained unmatched. The CDR3 has 15 amino acids. The CDR3, as DNA: TGTGCCAGCAGCGTTTCTAGCGGGCTTCCCTACGAGCAGTACTTC. Translating it yields CASSVSSGLPYEQYF. The variable domain in full, completed from reference TRBV9 and TRBJ2-7, reads DSGVTQTPKHLITATGQRVTLRCSPRSGDLSVYWYQQSLDQGLQFLIQYYNGEERAKGNILERFSAQQFPDLHSELNLSSLELGDSALYFCASSVSSGLPYEQYFGPGTRLTVT.

The V call is TRBV29-1, the J call TRBJ2-2, with D uncertain. Germline CDR1 and CDR2: SQVTM and ANQGSEA. V was pared by 4 bases and J by 4 bases, with 4 bases between. This CDR3 has 11 residues. The CDR3 loop reads CSVGATGELFF. The CDR3 DNA is TGCAGCGTTGGGGCCACCGGGGAGCTGTTTTTT.

The chain carries TRBV4-2 and TRBJ2-3; 11 nucleotides line up with TRBD2. The trim removed 3 bases at V and 5 bases at J, leaving 1 base unmatched. This CDR3 spans 14 amino acids. The germline gives CDR1 LGHNA, CDR2 YNFKEQ. The CDR3 coding sequence is TGTGCCAGCAGCCACGGGACTAGCGGAGATACGCAGTATTTT. This encodes CASSHGTSGDTQYF.

V usage is TRBV28 and J usage is TRBJ1-4, with no clear D. This CDR3 is 13 amino acids long. V shed 6 bases and J shed 2 bases, with 7 bases lying between them. Germline V gene sequence: CDR1 MDHEN, CDR2 SYDVKM. CDR3 in amino acids: CASRGGTNEKLFF. For the CDR3, the DNA is TGTGCCAGCAGAGGTGGGACTAATGAAAAACTGTTTTTT.

V usage is TRBV13 and J usage is TRBJ2-5; perhaps D is TRBD1 or TRBD2 (6 bases each). CDR1 is PRHDT and CDR2 is FYEKMQ in the germline V gene (reference sequence). CDR3 length: 14 residues. V lost 0 bases and J lost 5, with 10 bases in between. The CDR3 here is CASSLGGGLETQYF. In nucleotides, the CDR3 is TGTGCCAGCAGCTTAGGTGGGGGGCTGGAGACCCAGTACTTC.

By share, this clone ranks as medium-sized. The chain couples TRBV27 to TRBJ2-4, with 9 bases fitting TRBD1. Trimming cost V 5 bases and J 4 bases; bases outside gene matches: 3. Germline V lookup: CDR1 MNHEY, CDR2 SMNVEV (reference sequence). This CDR3 is 14 amino acids long. CDR3 DNA sequence: TGTGCCAGCAGTCCCGGGACAGGGAAAAACATTCAGTACTTC. Protein sequence: CASSPGTGKNIQYF.

By share of the sample, this clone is large (0.1 to 1%). Other DNA sequences in the same sample also yield this CDR3. V gene TRBV28 combines with J gene TRBJ2-4, with 7 bases identical to TRBD1. This CDR3 region has 16 residues. Germline CDR1 reads MDHEN; CDR2 reads SYDVKM. The V gene end was trimmed by 3 bases and the J gene end by 0 bases; junction bases not matched to a gene: 5. CDR3 in amino acids: CASSFGTVLAKNIQYF. The CDR3 region has the DNA TGTGCCAGCAGTTTCGGGACAGTTCTAGCCAAAAACATTCAGTACTTC.

The genes are TRBV2 and TRBJ1-1; possible D gene TRBD1, 6 bases. The germline gives CDR1 SNHLY, CDR2 FYNNEI. Trimming pared 5 bases from V and 2 bases from J, leaving 15 bases between. This CDR3 region has 15 residues. The CDR3 DNA reads TGTGCCAGCAGTCGCACCAGGGGCGAAAACACTGAAGCTTTCTTT. Amino acid sequence: CASSRTRGENTEAFF.

This clone has more than one count but fewer than ten. The chain employs TRBV27 and TRBJ1-1; maybe TRBD1 (6 bases). Per germline, CDR1 MNHEY and CDR2 SMNVEV (reference sequence). Trimming pared 0 bases from V and 0 bases from J, leaving 11 bases between. The length of the CDR3 is 16 residues. The CDR3 loop is CASSLSTGAMNTEAFF. The DNA for the CDR3 is TGTGCCAGCAGTTTATCGACGGGGGCTATGAACACTGAAGCTTTCTTT.

This clone came up once. The gene calls are TRBV5-6 and TRBJ2-7, with unresolved D. The CDR3 runs 13 residues. The germline V and J ends were trimmed by 2 bases and 7 bases, with 13 bases remaining between them. Germline CDR1 SGHDT, CDR2 YYEEEE. CDR3 sequence (DNA): TGTGCCAGCAGCTTCGATATGAAGGGAGAGCAGTACTTC. Translation: CASSFDMKGEQYF. Full variable domain (remainder filled in from reference TRBV5-6 and TRBJ2-7): DAGVTQSPTHLIKTRGQQVTLRCSPKSGHDTVSWYQQALGQGPQFIFQYYEEEERQRGNFPDRFSGHQFPNYSSELNVNALLLGDSALYLCASSFDMKGEQYFGPGTRLTVT.

This sequence joins TRBV2 and TRBJ1-2; possible D gene TRBD1, 5 bases. Trimming pared 6 bases from V and 5 bases from J, leaving 13 bases between. Germline CDR1 SNHLY, CDR2 FYNNEI. This CDR3 is 13 amino acids long. The CDR3 nucleotides are TGTGCCAGCAGGGATATGACAGCTTATGGCTACACCTTC. Protein product: CASRDMTAYGYTF.

This rearrangement joins TRBV27 to TRBJ2-7; D uncertain. Germline CDR1 is MNHEY and CDR2 is SMNVEV (reference sequence). V was cut by 2 bases and J by 3 bases, with 8 bases left in between. The CDR3 loop spans 13 amino acids. The CDR3 region is CASSLNRNYEQYF. The CDR3 DNA reads as TGTGCCAGCAGTTTAAACAGAAACTACGAGCAGTACTTC.

The chain employs TRBV14 and TRBJ2-7; D might be TRBD1 (6 bases). The CDR3 covers 13 residues. Trimming left V 7 bases short and J 3 bases short, with 13 bases between. Germline CDR1 and CDR2: SGHDN and FVKESK. The CDR3 DNA reads TGTGCCAGCAAAGGACAGTCAGACTACGAGCAGTACTTC. Protein: CASKGQSDYEQYF.